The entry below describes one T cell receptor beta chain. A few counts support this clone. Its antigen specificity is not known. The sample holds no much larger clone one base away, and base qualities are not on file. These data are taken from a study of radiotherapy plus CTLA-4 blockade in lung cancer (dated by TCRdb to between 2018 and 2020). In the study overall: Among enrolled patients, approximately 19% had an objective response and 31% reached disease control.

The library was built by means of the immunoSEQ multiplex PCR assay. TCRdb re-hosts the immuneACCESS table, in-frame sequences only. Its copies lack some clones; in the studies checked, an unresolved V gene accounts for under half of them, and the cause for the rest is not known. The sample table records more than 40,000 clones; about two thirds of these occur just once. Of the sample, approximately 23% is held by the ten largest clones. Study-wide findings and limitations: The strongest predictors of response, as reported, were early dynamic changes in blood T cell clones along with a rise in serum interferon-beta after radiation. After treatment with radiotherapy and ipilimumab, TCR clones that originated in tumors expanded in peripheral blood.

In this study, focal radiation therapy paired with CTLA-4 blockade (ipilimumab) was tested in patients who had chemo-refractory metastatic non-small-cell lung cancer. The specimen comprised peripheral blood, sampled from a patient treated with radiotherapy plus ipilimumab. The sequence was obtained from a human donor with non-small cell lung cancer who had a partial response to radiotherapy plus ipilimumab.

DNA sequence: TGTGCCACCAGCAGGCCCTCGGGGGGTAATGAAAAACTGTTTTTT. It encodes CATSRPSGGNEKLFF. The rearranged chain carries TRBV15 and TRBJ1-4, and the D gene may be TRBD1, 5 bases matching. The junction shows trimming of 3 bases on V and 4 bases on J, plus 12 bases between the germline ends. From its cysteine to its phenylalanine, the CDR3 spans 15 amino acids. The DNA shown is the 45-base CDR3, in frame from base 1. Via the germline V gene (reference sequence), CDR1 is LNHNV and CDR2 YYDKDF.